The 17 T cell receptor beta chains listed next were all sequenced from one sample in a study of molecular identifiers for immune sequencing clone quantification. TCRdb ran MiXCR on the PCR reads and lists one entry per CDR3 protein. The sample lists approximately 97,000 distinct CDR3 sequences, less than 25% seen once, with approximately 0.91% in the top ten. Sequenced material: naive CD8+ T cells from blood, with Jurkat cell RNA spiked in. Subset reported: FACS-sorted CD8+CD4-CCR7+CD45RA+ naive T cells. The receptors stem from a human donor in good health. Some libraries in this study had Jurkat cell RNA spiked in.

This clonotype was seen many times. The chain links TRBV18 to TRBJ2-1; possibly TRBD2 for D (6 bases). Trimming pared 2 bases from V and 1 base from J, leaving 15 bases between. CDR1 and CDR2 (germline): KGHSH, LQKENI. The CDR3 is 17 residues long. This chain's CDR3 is CASSPSPGDPSYNEQFF. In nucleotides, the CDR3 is TGTGCCAGCTCACCATCCCCGGGGGACCCTTCCTACAATGAGCAGTTCTTC.

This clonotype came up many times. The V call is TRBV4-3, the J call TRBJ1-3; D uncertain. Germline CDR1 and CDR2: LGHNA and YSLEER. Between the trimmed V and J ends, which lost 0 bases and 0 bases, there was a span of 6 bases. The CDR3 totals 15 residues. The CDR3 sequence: CASSQDRDSGNTIYF. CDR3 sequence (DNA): TGCGCCAGCAGCCAAGACCGCGACTCTGGAAACACCATATATTTT.

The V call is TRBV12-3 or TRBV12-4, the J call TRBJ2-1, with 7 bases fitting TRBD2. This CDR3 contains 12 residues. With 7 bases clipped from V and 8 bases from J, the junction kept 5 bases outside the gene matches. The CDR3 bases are TGTGCCAGCACGGGGGGTCGGTATGAGCAGTTCTTC. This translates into CASTGGRYEQFF.

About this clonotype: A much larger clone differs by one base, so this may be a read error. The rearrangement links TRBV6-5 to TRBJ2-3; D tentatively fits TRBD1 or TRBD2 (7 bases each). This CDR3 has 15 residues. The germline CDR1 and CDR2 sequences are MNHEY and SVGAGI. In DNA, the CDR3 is TGTGCCAGCAGTTACTCCAGGGGGGGAACAGATGCGCAGTATTTT. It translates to CASSYSRGGTDAQYF.

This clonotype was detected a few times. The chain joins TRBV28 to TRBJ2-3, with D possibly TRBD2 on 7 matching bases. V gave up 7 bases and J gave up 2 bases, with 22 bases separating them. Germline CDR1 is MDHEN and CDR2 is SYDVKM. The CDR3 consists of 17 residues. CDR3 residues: CASTLQGLQNPTDTQYF. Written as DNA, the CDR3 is TGTGCCAGCACCTTACAGGGACTACAGAATCCCACAGATACGCAGTATTTT.

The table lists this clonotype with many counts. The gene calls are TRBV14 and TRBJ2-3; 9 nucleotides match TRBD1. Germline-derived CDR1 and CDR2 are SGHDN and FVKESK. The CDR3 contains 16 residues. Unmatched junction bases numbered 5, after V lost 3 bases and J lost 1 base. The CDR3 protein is CASSQVQGARTDTQYF. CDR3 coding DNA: TGTGCCAGCAGCCAGGTACAGGGGGCCCGCACAGATACGCAGTATTTT.

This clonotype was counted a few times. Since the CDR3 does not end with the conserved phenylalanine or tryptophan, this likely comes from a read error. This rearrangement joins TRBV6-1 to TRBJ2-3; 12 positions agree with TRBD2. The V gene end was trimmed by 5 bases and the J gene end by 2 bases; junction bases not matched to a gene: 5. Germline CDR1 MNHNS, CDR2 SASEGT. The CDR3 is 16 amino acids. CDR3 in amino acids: CASSRTSGAITDTQYL. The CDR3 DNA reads TGTGCCAGCAGTCGGACTAGCGGGGCGATCACAGATACGCAGTATCTT.

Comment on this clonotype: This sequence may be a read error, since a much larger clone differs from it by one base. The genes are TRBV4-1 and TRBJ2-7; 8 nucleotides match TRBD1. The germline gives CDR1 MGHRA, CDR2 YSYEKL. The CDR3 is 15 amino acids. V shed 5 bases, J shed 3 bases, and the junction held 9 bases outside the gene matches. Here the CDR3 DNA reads TGCGCCAGCAGCACCGTGGGACAGGCCAGCTACGAGCAGTACTTC. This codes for CASSTVGQASYEQYF.

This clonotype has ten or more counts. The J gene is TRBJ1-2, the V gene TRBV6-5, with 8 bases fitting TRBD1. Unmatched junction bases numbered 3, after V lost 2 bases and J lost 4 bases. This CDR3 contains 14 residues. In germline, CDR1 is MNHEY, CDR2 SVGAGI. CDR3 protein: CASSYDQGAYGYTF. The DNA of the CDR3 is TGTGCCAGCAGTTACGATCAGGGGGCCTATGGCTACACCTTC.

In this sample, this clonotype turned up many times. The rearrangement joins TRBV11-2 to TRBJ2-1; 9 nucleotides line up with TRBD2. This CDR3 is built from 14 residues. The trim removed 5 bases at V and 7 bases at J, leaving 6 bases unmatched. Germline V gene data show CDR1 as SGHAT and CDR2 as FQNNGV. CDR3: CASSHGTSQNEQFF. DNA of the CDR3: TGTGCCAGCAGCCACGGGACTAGCCAGAATGAGCAGTTCTTC.

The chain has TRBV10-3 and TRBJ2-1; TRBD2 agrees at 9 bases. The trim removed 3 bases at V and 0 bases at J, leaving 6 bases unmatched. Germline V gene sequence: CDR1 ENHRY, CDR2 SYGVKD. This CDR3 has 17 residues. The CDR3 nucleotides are TGTGCCATCAGTGATGGGGAGCGGGAGGACTCCTACAATGAGCAGTTCTTC. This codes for CAISDGEREDSYNEQFF.

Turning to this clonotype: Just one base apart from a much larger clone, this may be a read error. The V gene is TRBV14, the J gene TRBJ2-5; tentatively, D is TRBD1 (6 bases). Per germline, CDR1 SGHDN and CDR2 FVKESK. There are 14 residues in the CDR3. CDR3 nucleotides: TGTGCCAGCAGCCGAAGGACAGAACAAGAGGCCCAGTACTTC. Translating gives CASSRRTEQEAQYF.

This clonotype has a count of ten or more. The CDR3 nucleotides read TGTGCCAGCAGCTGGACGGGACCGACTTCCTACGAGCAGTACTTC. Translated: CASSWTGPTSYEQYF. V is TRBV7-9 and J is TRBJ2-7; D is possibly TRBD1 or TRBD2 (5 bases each). Germline CDR1 is SEHNR and CDR2 is FQNEAQ (reference sequence). The CDR3 length is 15 residues. V lost 4 bases and J 1 base, leaving 14 bases between the germline ends.

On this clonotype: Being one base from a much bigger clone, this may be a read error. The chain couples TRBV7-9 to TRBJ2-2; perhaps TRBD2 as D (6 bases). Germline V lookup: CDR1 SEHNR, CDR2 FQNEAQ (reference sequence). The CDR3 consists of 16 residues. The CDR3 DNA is TGTGCCAGCAGCATCCGGGAGACCGCGAACACCGGGGAGCCGTTTTTT. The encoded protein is CASSIRETANTGEPFF. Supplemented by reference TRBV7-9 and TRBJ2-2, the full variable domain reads DTGVSQNPRHKITKRGQNVTFRCDPISEHNRLYWYRQTLGQGPEFLTYFQNEAQLEKSRLLSDRFSAERPKGSFSTLEIQRTEQGDSAMYLCASSIRETANTGEPFFGEGSRLTVL.

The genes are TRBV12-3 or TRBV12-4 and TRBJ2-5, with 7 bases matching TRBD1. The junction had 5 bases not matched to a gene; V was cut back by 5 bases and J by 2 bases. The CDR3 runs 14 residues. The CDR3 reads CASSPQGQQETQYF. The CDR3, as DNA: TGTGCCAGCAGTCCGCAGGGACAGCAAGAGACCCAGTACTTC.

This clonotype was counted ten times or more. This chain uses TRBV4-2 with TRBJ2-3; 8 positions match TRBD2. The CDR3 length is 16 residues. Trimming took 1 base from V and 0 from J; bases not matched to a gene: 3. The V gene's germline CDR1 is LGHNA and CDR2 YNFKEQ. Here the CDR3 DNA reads TGTGCCAGCAGCCAAGCGGCTAGCGGGAGCACAGATACGCAGTATTTT. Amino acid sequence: CASSQAASGSTDTQYF.

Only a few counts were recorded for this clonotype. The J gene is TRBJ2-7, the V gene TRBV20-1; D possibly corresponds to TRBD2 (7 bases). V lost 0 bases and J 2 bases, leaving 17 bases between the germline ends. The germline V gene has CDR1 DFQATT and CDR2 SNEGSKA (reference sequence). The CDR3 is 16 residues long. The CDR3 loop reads CSARDNRDYLPYEQYF. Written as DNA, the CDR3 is TGCAGTGCTAGAGATAACAGGGACTACCTCCCCTACGAGCAGTACTTC.